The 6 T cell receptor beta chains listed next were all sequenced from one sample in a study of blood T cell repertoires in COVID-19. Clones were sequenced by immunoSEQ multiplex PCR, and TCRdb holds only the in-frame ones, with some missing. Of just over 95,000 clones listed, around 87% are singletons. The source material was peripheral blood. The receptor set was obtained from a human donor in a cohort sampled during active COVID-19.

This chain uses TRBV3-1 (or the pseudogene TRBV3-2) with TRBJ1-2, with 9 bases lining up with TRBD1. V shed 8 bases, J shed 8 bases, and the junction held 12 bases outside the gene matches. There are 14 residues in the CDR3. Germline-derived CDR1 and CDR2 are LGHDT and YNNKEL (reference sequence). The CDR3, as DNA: TGTGCCAGCGGACCTTGGACAGGGGTGGGAGGCTACACCTTC. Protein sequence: CASGPWTGVGGYTF.

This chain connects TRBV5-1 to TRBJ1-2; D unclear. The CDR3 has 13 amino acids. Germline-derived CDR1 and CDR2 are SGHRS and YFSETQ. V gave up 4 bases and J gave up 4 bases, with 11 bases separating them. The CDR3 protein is CASSPRVFYGYTF. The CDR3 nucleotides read TGCGCCAGCAGCCCCCGGGTTTTCTATGGCTACACCTTC.

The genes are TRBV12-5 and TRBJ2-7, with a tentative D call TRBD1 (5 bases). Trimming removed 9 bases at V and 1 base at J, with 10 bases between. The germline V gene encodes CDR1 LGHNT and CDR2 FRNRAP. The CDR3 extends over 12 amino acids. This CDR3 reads CASGRVSYEQYF. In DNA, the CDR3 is TGTGCTAGCGGCAGGGTATCCTACGAGCAGTACTTC.

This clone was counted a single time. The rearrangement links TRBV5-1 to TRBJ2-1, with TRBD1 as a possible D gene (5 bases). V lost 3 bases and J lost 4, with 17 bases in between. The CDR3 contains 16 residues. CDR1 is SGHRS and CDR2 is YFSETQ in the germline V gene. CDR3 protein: CASSSVSPTEYNEQFF. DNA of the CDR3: TGCGCCAGCAGCTCGGTTTCCCCGACAGAATACAATGAGCAGTTCTTC.

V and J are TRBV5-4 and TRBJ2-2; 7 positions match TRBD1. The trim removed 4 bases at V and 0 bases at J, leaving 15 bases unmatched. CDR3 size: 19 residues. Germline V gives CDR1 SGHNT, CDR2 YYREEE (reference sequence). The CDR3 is CASSPYGVVRGTNTGELFF. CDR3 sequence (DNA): TGTGCCAGCAGCCCCTACGGCGTCGTCAGGGGGACGAACACCGGGGAGCTGTTTTTT.

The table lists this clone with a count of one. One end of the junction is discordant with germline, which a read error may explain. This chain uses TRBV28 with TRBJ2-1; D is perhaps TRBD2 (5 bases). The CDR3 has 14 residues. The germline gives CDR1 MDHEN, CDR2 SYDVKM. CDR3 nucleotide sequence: TGTGCCAGCAACCGGGAATTTAGATACAATGAGCAGCTCTTC. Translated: CASNREFRYNEQLF.